This entry lists 25 T cell receptor beta chains sequenced from one sample in a study of read filtering for tumor transcriptome and immune sequencing. Molecular barcoded adaptors covering alpha/delta and beta/gamma chains were used on roughly 400 ng RNA. TCRdb reanalysed the reads using MiXCR and keeps one entry per CDR3 protein. The sample lists about 40,000 distinct CDR3 sequences, roughly 13% occurring once. The sequencing input was a population of CD138-negative cells sorted from bone marrow. The receptors shown here come from a donor aged 40 or older with multiple myeloma.

There are many counts of this clonotype. V is TRBV20-1 and J is TRBJ2-2; the D gene is possibly TRBD1 (5 bases). Germline assignment: CDR1 DFQATT and CDR2 SNEGSKA (reference sequence). Between the trimmed V and J ends, which lost 1 base and 1 base, there was a span of 10 bases. CDR3 length: 15 amino acids. CDR3 sequence reads: CSARAGQKNTGELFF. The CDR3, as DNA: TGCAGTGCTAGAGCAGGGCAAAAGAACACCGGGGAGCTGTTTTTT.

This clonotype was seen many times. The chain has TRBV3-1 and TRBJ2-1, with D possibly matching TRBD2 (6 bases). This CDR3 has 17 residues. Germline CDR1 and CDR2: LGHDT and YNNKEL (reference sequence). Between the trimmed V and J ends, which lost 0 bases and 5 bases, there was a span of 17 bases. CDR3 bases: TGTGCCAGCAGCCAAGACGACCCCGGGACTCCACACAATGAGCAGTTCTTC. It yields the protein CASSQDDPGTPHNEQFF.

This clonotype was observed at least ten times. The chain links TRBV19 to TRBJ2-7, with D possibly matching TRBD1 (6 bases). Trimming pared 3 bases from V and 2 bases from J, leaving 11 bases between. CDR1 and CDR2 from the germline V gene are LNHDA and SQIVND (reference sequence). The CDR3 extends over 14 amino acids. DNA of the CDR3: TGTGCCAGTAGTATCGGACAGCGGACCTACGAGCAGTACTTC. Translated, it gives CASSIGQRTYEQYF.

This clonotype was seen repeatedly, ten times or more. CDR3: CASSLVGTPGTSEREQYF. DNA of the CDR3: TGTGCCAGCAGCTTAGTGGGGACACCCGGGACTAGCGAGAGAGAGCAGTACTTC. The chain employs TRBV7-2 and TRBJ2-7; 10 bases match TRBD2. Trimming took 1 base from V and 7 from J; bases not matched to a gene: 16. The germline gives CDR1 SGHTA, CDR2 FQGNSA. This CDR3 contains 18 residues.

This clonotype occurred once. This likely stems from a read error, as it lies one base from a far larger clone. The chain employs TRBV7-2 and TRBJ2-1, with TRBD1 matching over 11 bases. Germline V gene lookup returns CDR1 SGHTA and CDR2 FQGNSA. J was trimmed by 12 bases and V by 5 bases; bases with no gene match: 15. The CDR3 contains 16 residues. The DNA for the CDR3 is TGTGCCAGCAGCCCACGCCCGGGACAGGGGGTTGATGGGCAGTTCTTC. This translates into CASSPRPGQGVDGQFF.

As for this clonotype: With a far larger clone one base away, a read error is the likely cause. The chain has TRBV3-2 and TRBJ2-1. TRBV3-2 is noted as a pseudogene. This CDR3 comprises 12 residues. CDR3 region: CAGSQIAGEQFF. CDR3 bases: TGTGCCGGCAGCCAGATAGCCGGTGAGCAGTTCTTC.

This clonotype has ten or more counts. CDR3 in DNA: TGTGCCAGCAGCTTGCGCGGGAGCGACGAGCAGTACTTC. This gives the protein CASSLRGSDEQYF. The V gene is TRBV5-6, the J gene TRBJ2-7, with 7 bases aligning to TRBD2. Germline CDR1 and CDR2: SGHDT and YYEEEE. This CDR3 is 13 amino acids long. V dropped 1 base and J dropped 5; count of bases not matched to a gene: 3.

Many counts were recorded for this clonotype. This CDR3 is CSAREAGMNYGYTF. CDR3 in DNA: TGCAGTGCTAGAGAGGCAGGGATGAACTATGGCTACACCTTC. The chain uses TRBV20-1 and TRBJ1-2; a weak D match, TRBD1 (5 bases). CDR1 is DFQATT, CDR2 SNEGSKA, per germline (reference sequence). Trimming cost V 0 bases and J 2 bases, with 10 bases left between them. The CDR3 consists of 14 residues.

This clonotype was seen ten or more times. The chain couples TRBV6-6 to TRBJ2-7, with 9 bases identical to TRBD1. CDR1 is MNHNY, CDR2 SVGAGI, per germline (reference sequence). CDR3 length: 15 amino acids. V shed 6 bases, J shed 4 bases, and the junction held 10 bases outside the gene matches. CDR3 in DNA: TGTGCCAGCAGGCGGGAGACAGGGGGTTGGTACGAGCAGTACTTC. Residues: CASRRETGGWYEQYF.

This clonotype was seen repeatedly, ten times or more. The chain combines TRBV6-2 or TRBV6-3 with TRBJ1-1, with 7 bases lining up with TRBD1. V shed 10 bases and J 3 bases; nucleotides not matched to a gene: 11. The CDR3 has 14 amino acids. In germline, CDR1 is MNHEY, CDR2 SVGEGT. This chain's CDR3 is CAIGGGSVDTEAFF. The CDR3 DNA is TGTGCCATCGGAGGGGGCTCGGTGGACACTGAAGCTTTCTTT.

This clonotype showed up many times. This sequence joins TRBV7-6 and TRBJ1-1; no reliable D call. Germline-derived CDR1 and CDR2 are SGHVS and FNYEAQ. Trimming removed 2 bases at V and 1 base at J, with 8 bases between. CDR3 length: 14 residues. In nucleotides, the CDR3 is TGTGCCAGCAGCTTAAGCCGATGGAACACTGAAGCTTTCTTT. It is translated as CASSLSRWNTEAFF.

This clonotype occurred many times. This chain connects TRBV2 to TRBJ2-4; TRBD2 aligns across 12 bases. Trimming took 6 bases from V and 0 from J; bases not matched to a gene: 3. The germline gives CDR1 SNHLY, CDR2 FYNNEI. This CDR3 has 16 amino acids. The CDR3 coding sequence is TGTGCCAGCAGCAAGACTAGCGGGAGAGCCAAAAACATTCAGTACTTC. Amino acid sequence: CASSKTSGRAKNIQYF. Full variable domain (remainder filled in from reference TRBV2 and TRBJ2-4): EPEVTQTPSHQVTQMGQEVILRCVPISNHLYFYWYRQILGQKVEFLVSFYNNEISEKSEIFDDQFSVERPDGSNFTLKIRSTKLEDSAMYFCASSKTSGRAKNIQYFGAGTRLSVL.

The rearrangement joins TRBV20-1 to TRBJ2-3; the D is unclear. Germline lookup yields CDR1 DFQATT and CDR2 SNEGSKA (reference sequence). CDR3 length equals 13 residues. Trimming removed 0 bases from V and 6 bases from J, with 10 bases in between. In DNA, the CDR3 is TGCAGTGCTAGAGATCTAGGACGTGATACGCAGTATTTT. Translating gives CSARDLGRDTQYF.

This clonotype has more than one count but fewer than ten. The J gene is TRBJ2-5, the V gene TRBV20-1; D is perhaps TRBD1 or TRBD2 (5 bases each). This CDR3 contains 19 residues. Germline CDR1 and CDR2: DFQATT and SNEGSKA (reference sequence). The ends were cut back, 0 bases at V and 5 bases at J, with 28 bases in the middle. The CDR3 here is CSARDKALSSRGGYETQYF. CDR3 sequence (DNA): TGCAGTGCTAGAGATAAAGCCCTCAGCTCTAGGGGCGGGTATGAGACCCAGTACTTC.

The chain has TRBV6-1 and TRBJ2-3; D gene unclear. The CDR3 is 14 residues long. Trimming left V 8 bases short and J 2 bases short, with 14 bases between. CDR1 and CDR2 (germline): MNHNS, SASEGT. CDR3 protein: CASSVVGLTDTQYF. The CDR3, as DNA: TGTGCCAGCTCAGTCGTAGGCCTCACAGATACGCAGTATTTT.

This clonotype was picked up many times. This chain joins TRBV12-3 or TRBV12-4 and TRBJ1-5, with 7 bases fitting TRBD1. The CDR3 loop spans 11 amino acids. Germline trimming cut 6 bases from V and 13 bases from J; bases unmatched to any gene: 6. The CDR3 is CASSRQGFQHF. The CDR3 DNA follows: TGTGCCAGCAGCCGACAGGGATTTCAGCATTTT.

This clonotype was found many times. The gene calls are TRBV5-1 and TRBJ2-1; 7 bases match TRBD2. Germline assignment: CDR1 SGHRS and CDR2 YFSETQ. The CDR3 loop spans 15 amino acids. Germline trimming cut 1 base from V and 1 base from J; bases unmatched to any gene: 2. CDR3 sequence: CASSLLGGSYNEQFF. CDR3 DNA sequence: TGCGCCAGCAGCTTGTTGGGGGGGTCCTACAATGAGCAGTTCTTC.

The sample holds many counts of this clonotype. This chain connects TRBV4-1 to TRBJ1-1; possible D gene TRBD1, 5 bases. The CDR3 has 18 amino acids. Germline V gene data show CDR1 as MGHRA and CDR2 as YSYEKL. V lost 10 bases to trimming and J lost 2 bases, with 29 bases between them. The CDR3 sequence is CATTRRQAVLGGNTEAFF. The CDR3 coding sequence is TGCGCCACCACCCGGCGGCAAGCCGTACTGGGGGGAAACACTGAAGCTTTCTTT.

Of note for this clonotype: A much larger clone lies a single base off, so this may be a read error. The chain combines TRBV27 with TRBJ2-7; 7 positions match TRBD2. The germline V gene encodes CDR1 MNHEY and CDR2 SMNVEV (reference sequence). This CDR3 spans 15 amino acids. CDR3 loop: CASGLSAGRSNEQYF. The CDR3 DNA reads TGTGCCAGCGGTTTATCGGCCGGGAGGTCCAACGAGCAGTACTTC.

Ten or more counts support this clonotype. The chain carries TRBV6-5 and TRBJ1-1; D gene ambiguous. This CDR3 spans 13 amino acids. CDR1 is MNHEY and CDR2 is SVGAGI in the germline V gene. The V gene lost 2 bases and the J gene lost 1 base, with 5 bases spanning the gap. The CDR3 spells CASSYGWNTEAFF. Here the CDR3 DNA reads TGTGCCAGCAGTTACGGTTGGAACACTGAAGCTTTCTTT.

As for this clonotype: It differs at one base from a far larger clone, so likely a read error. The chain combines TRBV5-6 with TRBJ2-1; TRBD2 agrees at 7 bases. The CDR3 totals 15 residues. Germline trimming cut 4 bases from V and 2 bases from J; bases unmatched to any gene: 6. Germline CDR1 is SGHDT and CDR2 is YYEEEE. CDR3 in amino acids: CASSPREVAYNEQFF. CDR3 DNA: TGTGCCAGCAGCCCCCGGGAGGTTGCCTACAATGAGCAGTTCTTC.

This clonotype came up many times. This chain joins TRBV14 and TRBJ2-2; D perhaps matches TRBD1 (6 bases). The CDR3 consists of 13 residues. Germline-derived CDR1 and CDR2 are SGHDN and FVKESK. V lost 4 bases to trimming and J lost 7 bases, with 10 bases between them. The CDR3, as DNA: TGTGCCAGCAGCCTACAGGGATTCGGGGAGCTGTTTTTT. This translates into CASSLQGFGELFF.

This clonotype was recorded a few times. Given a much more abundant clone one base away, this may be a read error. This rearrangement joins TRBV28 to TRBJ2-5, with TRBD2 matching 8 bases. Germline CDR1 is MDHEN and CDR2 is SYDVKM. This CDR3 region has 16 residues. Trimming cost V 5 bases and J 2 bases; bases outside gene matches: 10. In DNA, the CDR3 is TGTGCCAGCAGTCCCCGGACTGGCGGGAGGCAAGAGACCCAGTACTTC. Translating gives CASSPRTGGRQETQYF.

This clonotype was found many times. V usage is TRBV20-1 and J usage is TRBJ1-1; no definite D call. V dropped 3 bases and J dropped 1 base, with 6 bases sitting between them. Germline V gene data show CDR1 as DFQATT and CDR2 as SNEGSKA (reference sequence). This CDR3 region has 12 residues. CDR3 in amino acids: CSARSGNTEAFF. CDR3 DNA sequence: TGCAGTGCTAGGTCTGGGAACACTGAAGCTTTCTTT.

This clonotype was seen many times. J is TRBJ1-4 and V is TRBV30; D ambiguous. V lost 3 bases and J lost 0, with 5 bases in between. In germline, CDR1 is GTSNPN, CDR2 SVGIG (reference sequence). This CDR3 is 13 amino acids long. The CDR3 DNA is TGTGCCTGGAGAAGAACAACTAATGAAAAACTGTTTTTT. Translating it yields CAWRRTTNEKLFF.